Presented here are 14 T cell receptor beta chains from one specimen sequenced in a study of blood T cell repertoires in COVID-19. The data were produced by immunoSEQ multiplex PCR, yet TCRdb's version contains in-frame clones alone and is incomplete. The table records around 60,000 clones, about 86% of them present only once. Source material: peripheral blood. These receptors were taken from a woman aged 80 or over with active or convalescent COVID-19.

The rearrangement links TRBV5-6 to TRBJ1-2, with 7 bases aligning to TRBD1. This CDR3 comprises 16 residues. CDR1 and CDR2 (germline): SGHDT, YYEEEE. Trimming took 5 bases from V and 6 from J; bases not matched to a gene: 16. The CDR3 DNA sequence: TGTGCCAGCAGAGACATGAAGACAGGGCCCAGGAATGGCTACACCTTC. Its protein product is CASRDMKTGPRNGYTF.

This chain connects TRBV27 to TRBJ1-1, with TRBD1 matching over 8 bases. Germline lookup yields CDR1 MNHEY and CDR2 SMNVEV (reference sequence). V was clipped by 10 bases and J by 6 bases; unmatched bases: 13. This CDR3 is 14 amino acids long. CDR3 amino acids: CATSSVTGGAEAFF. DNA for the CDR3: TGTGCCACCTCCTCTGTAACAGGGGGGGCTGAAGCTTTCTTT.

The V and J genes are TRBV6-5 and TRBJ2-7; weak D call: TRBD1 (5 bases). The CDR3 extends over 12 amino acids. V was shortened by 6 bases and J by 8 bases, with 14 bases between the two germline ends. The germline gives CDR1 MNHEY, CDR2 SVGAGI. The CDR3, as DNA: TGTGCCAGCAGAAGACAGTTTGAAAAGCAGTACTTC. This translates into CASRRQFEKQYF.

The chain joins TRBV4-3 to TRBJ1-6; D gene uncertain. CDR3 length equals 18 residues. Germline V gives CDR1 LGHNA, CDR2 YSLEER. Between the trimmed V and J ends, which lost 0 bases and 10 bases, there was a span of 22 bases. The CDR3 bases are TGCGCCAGCAGCCAAGAGGCATCGAAATCCCTCTGGGAGTCACCCCTCCACTTT. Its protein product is CASSQEASKSLWESPLHF.

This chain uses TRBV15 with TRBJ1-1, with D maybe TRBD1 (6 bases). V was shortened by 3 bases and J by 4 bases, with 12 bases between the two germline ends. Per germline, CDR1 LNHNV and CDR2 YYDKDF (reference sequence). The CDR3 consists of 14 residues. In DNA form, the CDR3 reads TGTGCCACCAGCAGTGAGGGGGTCGGCACTGAAGCTTTCTTT. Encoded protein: CATSSEGVGTEAFF.

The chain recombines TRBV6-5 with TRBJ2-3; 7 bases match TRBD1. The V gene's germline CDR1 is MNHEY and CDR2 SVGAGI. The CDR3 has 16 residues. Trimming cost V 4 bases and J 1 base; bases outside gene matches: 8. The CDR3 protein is CASSFQAGTGTDTQYF. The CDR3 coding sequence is TGTGCCAGCAGTTTTCAAGCCGGGACAGGCACAGATACGCAGTATTTT.

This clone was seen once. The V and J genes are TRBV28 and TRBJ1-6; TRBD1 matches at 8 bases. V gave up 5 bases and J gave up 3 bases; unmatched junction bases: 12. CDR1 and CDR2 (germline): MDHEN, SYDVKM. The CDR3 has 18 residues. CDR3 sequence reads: CASSPSGGRSLYNSPLHF. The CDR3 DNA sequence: TGTGCCAGCAGTCCCTCAGGGGGCAGGTCCCTCTATAATTCACCCCTCCACTTT.

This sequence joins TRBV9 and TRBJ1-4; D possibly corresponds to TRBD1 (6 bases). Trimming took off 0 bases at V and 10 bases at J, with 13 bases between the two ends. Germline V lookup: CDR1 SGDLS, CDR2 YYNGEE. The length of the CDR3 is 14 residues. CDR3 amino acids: CASSVGQDNRKLFF. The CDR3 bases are TGTGCCAGCAGCGTAGGACAGGACAACAGAAAACTGTTTTTT. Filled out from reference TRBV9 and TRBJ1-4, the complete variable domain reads DSGVTQTPKHLITATGQRVTLRCSPRSGDLSVYWYQQSLDQGLQFLIQYYNGEERAKGNILERFSAQQFPDLHSELNLSSLELGDSALYFCASSVGQDNRKLFFGSGTQLSVL.

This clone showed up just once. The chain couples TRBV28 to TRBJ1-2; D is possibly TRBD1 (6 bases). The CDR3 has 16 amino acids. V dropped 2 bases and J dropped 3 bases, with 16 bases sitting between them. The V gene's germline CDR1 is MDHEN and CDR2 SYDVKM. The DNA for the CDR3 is TGTGCCAGCAGTTTAGGGGGGGGCTCAATAGACTATGGCTACACCTTC. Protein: CASSLGGGSIDYGYTF.

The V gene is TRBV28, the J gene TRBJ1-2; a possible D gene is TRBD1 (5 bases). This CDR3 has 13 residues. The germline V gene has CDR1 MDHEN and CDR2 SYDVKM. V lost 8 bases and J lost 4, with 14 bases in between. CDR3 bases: TGTGCCAGCGGACCCACAGGTCCCTATGGCTACACCTTC. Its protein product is CASGPTGPYGYTF.

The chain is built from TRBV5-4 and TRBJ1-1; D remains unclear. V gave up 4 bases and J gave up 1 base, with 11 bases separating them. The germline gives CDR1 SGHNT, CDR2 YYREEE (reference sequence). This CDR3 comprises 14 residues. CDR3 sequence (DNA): TGTGCCAGCAGCCCCAATAAGCGGAACACTGAAGCTTTCTTT. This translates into CASSPNKRNTEAFF. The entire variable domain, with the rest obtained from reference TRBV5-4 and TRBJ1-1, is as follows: ETGVTQSPTHLIKTRGQQVTLRCSSQSGHNTVSWYQQALGQGPQFIFQYYREEENGRGNFPPRFSGLQFPNYSSELNVNALELDDSALYLCASSPNKRNTEAFFGQGTRLTVV.

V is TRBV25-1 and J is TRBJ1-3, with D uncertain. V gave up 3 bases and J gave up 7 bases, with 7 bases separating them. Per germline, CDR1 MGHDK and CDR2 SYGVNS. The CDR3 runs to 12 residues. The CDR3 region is CASSEPGNTIYF. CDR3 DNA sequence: TGTGCCAGCAGTGAGCCGGGTAACACCATATATTTT.

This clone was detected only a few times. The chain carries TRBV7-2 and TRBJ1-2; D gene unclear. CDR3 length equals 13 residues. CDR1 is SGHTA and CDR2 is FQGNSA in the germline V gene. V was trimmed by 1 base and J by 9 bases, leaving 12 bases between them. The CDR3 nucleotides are TGTGCCAGCAGCTTAGACTCGCGACATTGCTACACCTTC. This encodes CASSLDSRHCYTF.

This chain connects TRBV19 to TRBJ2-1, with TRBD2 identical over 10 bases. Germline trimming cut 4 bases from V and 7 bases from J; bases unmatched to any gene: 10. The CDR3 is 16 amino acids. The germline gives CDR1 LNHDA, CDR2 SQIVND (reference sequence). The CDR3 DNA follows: TGTGCCAGTAGTACCCGGACTAGCGGTTATAAGAATGAGCAGTTCTTC. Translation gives CASSTRTSGYKNEQFF.